Shown below are 30 T cell receptor beta chains from a single sample sequenced in a study of spatial heterogeneity in lung cancer. Time point: blood at routine non-recurrence follow-up after resection. Whole RNA obtained from tumor, nontumor lung or frozen PBMC underwent sequencing without sorting. Via MiXCR, TCRdb re-called the 5' RACE reads, giving one row per CDR3 protein. The profile shows about 120,000 distinct CDR3 sequences, 12% of them singletons. The material sequenced was PBMCs, taken at follow-up. These receptors all stem from a male donor with early-stage non-small cell lung cancer.

This clonotype has more than one count but fewer than ten. This chain joins TRBV20-1 and TRBJ1-4, with D maybe TRBD1 (6 bases). The CDR3 has 15 amino acids. The V end was cut by 0 bases, the J end by 8 bases, with 16 bases between. Germline V gives CDR1 DFQATT, CDR2 SNEGSKA (reference sequence). In nucleotides, the CDR3 is TGCAGTGCTAGAGATCTCAGAGGACAGACAGAAAAACTGTTTTTT. Its translation: CSARDLRGQTEKLFF.

This chain connects TRBV9 to TRBJ1-5; D perhaps matches TRBD1 (5 bases). Deletions cut 3 bases from V and 7 bases from J, with 17 bases between. The CDR3 spans 15 residues. Per the germline V gene, CDR1 is SGDLS and CDR2 is YYNGEE. CDR3 amino acids: CASSAGAGSNQPQHF. The CDR3 DNA reads as TGTGCCAGCAGCGCCGGGGCAGGGTCAAACCAGCCCCAGCATTTT.

The chain is built from TRBV7-2 and TRBJ2-7, with 8 bases fitting TRBD1. Trimming at V came to 6 bases and at J to 6 bases, leaving 16 bases not matched to a gene. The CDR3 runs 16 residues. Germline V gene lookup returns CDR1 SGHTA and CDR2 FQGNSA. CDR3 in DNA: TGTGCCAGCAGTTATCACTCCGGGACAGGCCTCGGCGAGCAGTACTTC. Residues: CASSYHSGTGLGEQYF.

This clonotype appeared a few times. The J gene is TRBJ2-1, the V gene TRBV6-4; TRBD2 matches 8 bases. The germline gives CDR1 MRHNA, CDR2 SNTAGT. CDR3 size: 18 residues. With V trimmed by 2 bases and J by 2 bases, 11 bases remained unmatched. The CDR3 DNA is TGTGCCAGCAGTGACCCCCTGGAGGCGGGGGGACCCTACAATGAGCAGTTCTTC. This translates into CASSDPLEAGGPYNEQFF.

The chain couples TRBV5-1 to TRBJ2-7; the match to TRBD2 covers 7 bases. The CDR3 consists of 16 residues. CDR1 and CDR2 (germline): SGHRS, YFSETQ. V gave up 3 bases and J gave up 1 base; unmatched junction bases: 10. The CDR3, as DNA: TGCGCCAGCAGCTCAAATCCTCAGGGAGGGTCCTACGAGCAGTACTTC. Residues: CASSSNPQGGSYEQYF.

This clonotype appeared once. The CDR3 reads CASSQALVGQGRSYEQYF. CDR3 DNA: TGCGCCAGCAGCCAAGCGCTAGTGGGACAGGGGAGGTCGTACGAGCAGTACTTC. The rearrangement uses TRBV4-3 and TRBJ2-7, with 10 positions matching TRBD1. The CDR3 loop spans 18 amino acids. V trimming: 1 base; J trimming: 4 bases; junction bases outside the gene matches: 13. Germline V gene data show CDR1 as LGHNA and CDR2 as YSLEER.

The chain carries TRBV7-6 and TRBJ1-6; no clear D. V dropped 0 bases and J dropped 6 bases, with 6 bases sitting between them. The CDR3 sequence is 14 residues long. Germline V gene sequence: CDR1 SGHVS, CDR2 FNYEAQ. CDR3 sequence (DNA): TGTGCCAGCAGCTTAGCGCTTAGTAATTCACCCCTCCACTTT. Translation gives CASSLALSNSPLHF.

CDR3 in DNA: TGTGCCAGCTCACCACGACCCGACAATGAAAAACTGTTTTTT. Protein: CASSPRPDNEKLFF. The chain has TRBV18 and TRBJ1-4; D remains ambiguous. V was cut by 1 base and J by 5 bases, with 8 bases left in between. The CDR3 sequence is 14 residues long. The germline gives CDR1 KGHSH, CDR2 LQKENI.

This clonotype was recorded many times. This chain links TRBV6-5 with TRBJ1-5; no definite D call. The CDR3 consists of 13 residues. V was cut by 2 bases and J by 5 bases, with 7 bases left in between. Germline CDR1 reads MNHEY; CDR2 reads SVGAGI. DNA for the CDR3: TGTGCCAGCAGTTACGTGAAGGATCAGCCCCAGCATTTT. This encodes CASSYVKDQPQHF.

In its sample, this clonotype was seen a few times. The V and J genes are TRBV18 and TRBJ1-5; 10 bases map to TRBD1. This CDR3 has 17 amino acids. V was clipped by 4 bases and J by 2 bases; unmatched bases: 8. Germline V gene data show CDR1 as KGHSH and CDR2 as LQKENI. Written as DNA, the CDR3 is TGTGCCAGCTCACTAGGGACAGGGGTAGCGGGCAATCAGCCCCAGCATTTT. Amino acid sequence: CASSLGTGVAGNQPQHF.

This clonotype was picked up a small number of times. V usage is TRBV7-2 and J usage is TRBJ1-3; 7 bases are a match to TRBD1. This CDR3 has 14 amino acids. The V gene's germline CDR1 is SGHTA and CDR2 FQGNSA. Losses at the gene ends were 7 bases for V and 1 base for J; bases not matched to a gene: 4. The CDR3 sequence is CASKKDRSGNTIYF. CDR3 nucleotide sequence: TGTGCCAGCAAAAAGGACAGGTCTGGAAACACCATATATTTT. Together with reference TRBV7-2 and TRBJ1-3, the CDR3 gives the full variable domain: GAGVSQSPSNKVTEKGKDVELRCDPISGHTALYWYRQSLGQGLEFLIYFQGNSAPDKSGLPSDRFSAERTGGSVSTLTIQRTQQEDSAVYLCASKKDRSGNTIYFGEGSWLTVV.

This clonotype showed up many times. J is TRBJ2-3 and V is TRBV10-3; D possibly matches TRBD1 or TRBD2 (6 bases each). CDR3 length: 14 residues. V dropped 7 bases and J dropped 2 bases, with 13 bases sitting between them. Germline values: CDR1 ENHRY, CDR2 SYGVKD. CDR3 loop: CAIKRGADTDTQYF. The CDR3 nucleotides read TGTGCCATCAAGAGGGGGGCCGACACAGATACGCAGTATTTT.

The chain recombines TRBV7-3 with TRBJ2-1; possibly TRBD1 for D (5 bases). The germline V and J ends were trimmed by 3 bases and 6 bases, with 18 bases remaining between them. This CDR3 is built from 16 residues. The V gene's germline CDR1 is SGHTA and CDR2 FQGTGA. The CDR3 DNA follows: TGTGCCAGCAGCTTCGGATCGGACACAGGTGCCAATGAGCAGTTCTTC. The encoded protein is CASSFGSDTGANEQFF.

At least ten counts were recorded for this clonotype. V and J are TRBV6-5 and TRBJ2-7, with 7 bases identical to TRBD1. The CDR3 covers 15 residues. CDR1 is MNHEY, CDR2 SVGAGI, per germline. The junction had 4 bases not matched to a gene; V was cut back by 2 bases and J by 0 bases. CDR3 nucleotide sequence: TGTGCCAGCAGTTACGGGACAGCTTTCTCCTACGAGCAGTACTTC. Its translation: CASSYGTAFSYEQYF.

This clonotype was observed a few times. V gene TRBV19 combines with J gene TRBJ2-5; no clear D. The CDR3 has 14 residues. Trimming shortened V by 3 bases and J by 2 bases, and 10 bases separated the two germline ends. The germline V gene has CDR1 LNHDA and CDR2 SQIVND (reference sequence). Here the CDR3 DNA reads TGTGCCAGTAGTATTAGCCGGGCTCAAGAGACCCAGTACTTC. Its translation is CASSISRAQETQYF.

This clonotype was detected ten times or more. CDR3 DNA: TGTGCCATCAGAGGACAGCCAAGCTCTGGGGCCAACGTCCTGACTTTC. It is translated as CAIRGQPSSGANVLTF. The J gene is TRBJ2-6, the V gene TRBV10-3, with D possibly matching TRBD1 (6 bases). The CDR3 consists of 16 residues. Trimming cost V 6 bases and J 0 bases, with 12 bases left between them. The germline V gene has CDR1 ENHRY and CDR2 SYGVKD.

This clonotype was recorded a few times. The rearrangement links TRBV6-5 to TRBJ2-1; 7 bases are a match to TRBD2. CDR1 is MNHEY, CDR2 SVGAGI, per germline. V shed 2 bases and J 0 bases; nucleotides not matched to a gene: 1. The CDR3 runs to 15 residues. CDR3 DNA: TGTGCCAGCAGTTACAGCGGGGCCTCCTACAATGAGCAGTTCTTC. Amino acid sequence: CASSYSGASYNEQFF.

The table lists this clonotype with many counts. The V and J genes are TRBV10-2 and TRBJ1-5; 9 bases map to TRBD1. The germline gives CDR1 WSHSY, CDR2 SAAADI. V lost 0 bases, J lost 2 bases, and 11 bases stayed unmatched. CDR3 size: 19 residues. DNA for the CDR3: TGCGCCAGCAGTGAGTCGAGGGGGACAGGGTTGGCTGGCAATCAGCCCCAGCATTTT. Its protein product is CASSESRGTGLAGNQPQHF.

In this sample, this clonotype turned up a few times. V usage is TRBV9 and J usage is TRBJ1-2, with D possibly being TRBD1 (5 bases). This CDR3 is built from 14 residues. CDR1 SGDLS and CDR2 YYNGEE come from the germline V gene. The ends were cut back, 4 bases at V and 1 base at J, with 11 bases in the middle. CDR3 in DNA: TGTGCCAGCAGCAGGGGAGGGCTTAACTATGGCTACACCTTC. It codes for CASSRGGLNYGYTF.

This clonotype was counted only a few times. The V and J genes are TRBV5-1 and TRBJ1-1; D uncertain. The length of the CDR3 is 14 residues. Germline V gives CDR1 SGHRS, CDR2 YFSETQ. The V and J ends lost 0 bases and 1 base respectively, with 7 bases between them. The CDR3 DNA reads as TGCGCCAGCAGCTTGGGGACTCAGAACACTGAAGCTTTCTTT. Protein product: CASSLGTQNTEAFF.

The CDR3 here is CASSGLPGTKNTEAFF. In nucleotides, the CDR3 is TGTGCCAGCAGTGGCCTTCCCGGGACAAAGAACACTGAAGCTTTCTTT. The V and J genes are TRBV25-1 and TRBJ1-1; D might be TRBD1 (6 bases). CDR1 and CDR2 (germline): MGHDK, SYGVNS. The CDR3 is 16 residues long. Trimming shortened V by 4 bases and J by 1 base, and 16 bases separated the two germline ends.

This clonotype was observed a few times. The V and J genes are TRBV28 and TRBJ1-2; 9 bases are a match to TRBD1. The CDR3 loop spans 14 amino acids. Trimming removed 7 bases from V and 7 bases from J; junction bases left unmatched: 10. In germline, CDR1 is MDHEN, CDR2 SYDVKM. The CDR3 loop is CASTSGTGGSGYTF. The CDR3 nucleotides are TGTGCCAGCACATCGGGAACAGGGGGCTCTGGCTACACCTTC.

The rearrangement links TRBV27 to TRBJ2-7, with 12 bases aligning to TRBD1. V was pared by 10 bases and J by 2 bases, with 6 bases of the junction left unmatched. Germline values: CDR1 MNHEY, CDR2 SMNVEV (reference sequence). The CDR3 is 14 residues long. The CDR3 nucleotides read TGTGCCACCCGGGGGACAGGGGGCCCCTACGAGCAGTACTTC. Amino acids: CATRGTGGPYEQYF.

The rearrangement uses TRBV2 and TRBJ1-5; D is undetermined. Deletions cut 8 bases from V and 7 bases from J, with 15 bases between. The CDR3 loop spans 13 amino acids. Germline V lookup: CDR1 SNHLY, CDR2 FYNNEI. The CDR3 region is CASGEAPRQPQHF. As DNA, the CDR3 is TGTGCCAGCGGGGAAGCACCTCGACAGCCCCAGCATTTT.

This clonotype occurred many times. This rearrangement joins TRBV27 to TRBJ1-2, with TRBD1 identical over 8 bases. CDR1 is MNHEY and CDR2 is SMNVEV in the germline V gene (reference sequence). The J segment lost 3 bases and the V segment lost 6 bases, leaving 6 bases of the junction unmatched. The CDR3 contains 14 residues. The CDR3 bases are TGTGCCAGCAGCAGGACAGGGTTTCACTATGGCTACACCTTC. It codes for CASSRTGFHYGYTF.

This clonotype was found a few times. The chain links TRBV20-1 to TRBJ2-7; D is possibly TRBD1 (6 bases). Trimming took off 3 bases at V and 1 base at J, with 13 bases between the two ends. The CDR3 is 14 amino acids. Looked up from germline, CDR1 is DFQATT and CDR2 is SNEGSKA (reference sequence). The CDR3 coding sequence is TGCAGTGCTAGCAACAGGGAAGGATCCTACGAGCAGTACTTC. It is translated as CSASNREGSYEQYF.

This clonotype was detected a few times. The V gene is TRBV5-6, the J gene TRBJ2-2; no definite D call. Trimming removed 0 bases at V and 3 bases at J, with 9 bases between. The CDR3 is 15 residues long. Germline CDR1 and CDR2: SGHDT and YYEEEE. CDR3 DNA sequence: TGTGCCAGCAGCTTGGGGCAGTTAGACACCGGGGAGCTGTTTTTT. Protein product: CASSLGQLDTGELFF.

V is TRBV10-3 and J is TRBJ1-1, with TRBD1 identical over 8 bases. V lost 6 bases and J lost 4; bases outside the gene matches: 10. The CDR3 spans 15 residues. The V gene's germline CDR1 is ENHRY and CDR2 SYGVKD. The CDR3 DNA is TGTGCCATCAGAGGGGGGACAGGTGGGAGCACTGAAGCTTTCTTT. Translation gives CAIRGGTGGSTEAFF.

At least ten counts were recorded for this clonotype. The CDR3: CASTPTRSVDIQYF. DNA of the CDR3: TGTGCCAGCACCCCGACTAGGAGTGTGGACATTCAGTACTTC. V usage is TRBV6-2 or TRBV6-3 and J usage is TRBJ2-4; weak D call: TRBD2 (6 bases). Germline CDR1 MNHEY, CDR2 SVGEGT. The CDR3 runs 14 residues. V was pared by 7 bases and J by 8 bases, with 18 bases between.

Only a few counts were recorded for this clonotype. CDR3 sequence: CAIRTGNTEAFF. CDR3 in DNA: TGTGCCATCAGGACAGGGAACACTGAAGCTTTCTTT. This chain connects TRBV10-3 to TRBJ1-1, with D tentatively TRBD1 (6 bases). Germline CDR1 and CDR2: ENHRY and SYGVKD. The CDR3 extends over 12 amino acids. V shed 6 bases and J shed 1 base, with 6 bases lying between them.